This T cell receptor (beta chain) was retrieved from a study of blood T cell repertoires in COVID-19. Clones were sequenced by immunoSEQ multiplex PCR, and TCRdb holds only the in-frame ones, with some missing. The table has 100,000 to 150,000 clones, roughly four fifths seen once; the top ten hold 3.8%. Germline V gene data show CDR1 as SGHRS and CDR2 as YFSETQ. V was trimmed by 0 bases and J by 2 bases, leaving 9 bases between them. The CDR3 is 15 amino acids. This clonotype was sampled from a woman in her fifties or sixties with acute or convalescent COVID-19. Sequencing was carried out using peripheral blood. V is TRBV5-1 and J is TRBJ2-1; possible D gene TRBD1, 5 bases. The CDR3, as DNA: TGCGCCAGCAGCTTGGAACTGGACACCTACAATGAGCAGTTCTTC. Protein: CASSLELDTYNEQFF.